The present T cell receptor beta chain was sequenced within a study of shared clonotypes between healthy human individuals. Study information: CD4 naive and memory got three plates each, CD8 naive two, CD8 memory one.

Naive CD8 cells comprised CD45RO-negative, CCR7-positively selected cells, excluding terminally differentiated effector memory CD45RA+ cells. Some clones are missing from TCRdb's copy, which holds only in-frame ones; the method was immunoSEQ multiplex PCR. The sample lists around 2.1 million clones; roughly 91% were seen once. Material: naive CD8+ T cells from PBMCs. The receptor was derived from a man aged 18 to 30 in good health. Some clones in this sample may be carry-over from other donors' samples.

The CDR3 nucleotides are TGTGCCAGCAGTTCAAACAGGGGCAGGACTGAAGCTTTCTTT. Its translation: CASSSNRGRTEAFF. This chain links TRBV28 with TRBJ1-1; 7 bases are a match to TRBD1. The CDR3 runs to 14 residues. J gave up 5 bases and V 4 bases, and 7 bases lay outside the gene matches. The germline gives CDR1 MDHEN, CDR2 SYDVKM. Variable domain in full (rest from reference TRBV28 and TRBJ1-1): DVKVTQSSRYLVKRTGEKVFLECVQDMDHENMFWYRQDPGLGLRLIYFSYDVKMKEKGDIPEGYSVSREKKERFSLILESASTNQTSMYLCASSSNRGRTEAFFGQGTRLTVV.